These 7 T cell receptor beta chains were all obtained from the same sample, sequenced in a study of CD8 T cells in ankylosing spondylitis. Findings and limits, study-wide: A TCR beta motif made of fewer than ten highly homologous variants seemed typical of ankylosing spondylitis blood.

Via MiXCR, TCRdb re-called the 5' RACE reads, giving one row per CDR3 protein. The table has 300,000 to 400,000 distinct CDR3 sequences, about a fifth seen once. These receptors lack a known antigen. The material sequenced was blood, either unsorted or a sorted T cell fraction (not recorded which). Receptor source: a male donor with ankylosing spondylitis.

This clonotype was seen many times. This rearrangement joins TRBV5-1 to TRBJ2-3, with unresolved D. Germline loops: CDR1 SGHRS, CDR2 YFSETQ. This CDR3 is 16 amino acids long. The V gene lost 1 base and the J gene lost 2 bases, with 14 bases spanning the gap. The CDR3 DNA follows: TGCGCCAGCAGCTTGAACTGGGTGACTCTCACAGATACGCAGTATTTT. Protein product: CASSLNWVTLTDTQYF. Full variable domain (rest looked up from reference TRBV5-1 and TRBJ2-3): KAGVTQTPRYLIKTRGQQVTLSCSPISGHRSVSWYQQTPGQGLQFLFEYFSETQRNKGNFPGRFSGRQFSNSRSEMNVSTLELGDSALYLCASSLNWVTLTDTQYFGPGTRLTVL.

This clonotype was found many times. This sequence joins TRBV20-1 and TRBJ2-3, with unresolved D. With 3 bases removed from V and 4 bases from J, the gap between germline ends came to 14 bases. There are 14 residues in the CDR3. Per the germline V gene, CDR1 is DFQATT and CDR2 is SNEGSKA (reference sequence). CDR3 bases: TGCAGTGCTAGGGTGAGACATGGAGCAGATACGCAGTATTTT. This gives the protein CSARVRHGADTQYF.

The CDR3: CASRIDATNEKLFF. CDR3 nucleotides: TGCGCCAGCAGGATTGATGCAACTAATGAAAAACTGTTTTTT. The chain uses TRBV5-1 and TRBJ1-4; D uncertain. CDR1 and CDR2 (germline): SGHRS, YFSETQ. The CDR3 is 14 amino acids. V was shortened by 5 bases and J by 0 bases, with 8 bases between the two germline ends.

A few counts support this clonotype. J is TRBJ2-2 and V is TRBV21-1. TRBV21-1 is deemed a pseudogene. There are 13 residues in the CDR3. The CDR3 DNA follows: TGTGCCAGCAGCCAAAAAGCCACCGGGGAGCTGTTTTTT. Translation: CASSQKATGELFF.

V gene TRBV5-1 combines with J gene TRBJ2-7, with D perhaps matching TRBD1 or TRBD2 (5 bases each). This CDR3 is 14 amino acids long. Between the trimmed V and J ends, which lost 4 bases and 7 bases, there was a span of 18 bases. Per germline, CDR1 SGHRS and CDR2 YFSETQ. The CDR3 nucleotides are TGCGCCAGCAGCCCAGCCAGGGCAGCGGAAGAGCAGTACTTC. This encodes CASSPARAAEEQYF.

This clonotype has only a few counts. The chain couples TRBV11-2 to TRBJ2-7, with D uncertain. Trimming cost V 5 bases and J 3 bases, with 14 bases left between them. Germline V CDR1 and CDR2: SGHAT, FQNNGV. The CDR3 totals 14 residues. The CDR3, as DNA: TGTGCCAGCAGCCCCCAGAGTCAAGGCTACGAGCAGTACTTC. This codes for CASSPQSQGYEQYF.

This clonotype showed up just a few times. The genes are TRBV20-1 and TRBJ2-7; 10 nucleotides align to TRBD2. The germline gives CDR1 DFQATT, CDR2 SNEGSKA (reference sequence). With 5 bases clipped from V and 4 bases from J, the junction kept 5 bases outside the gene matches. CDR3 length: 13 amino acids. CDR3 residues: CSADRTSGYEQYF. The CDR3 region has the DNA TGCAGTGCTGACCGGACTAGCGGTTACGAGCAGTACTTC.